Below, 20 T cell receptor beta chains from the same sample are listed, as sequenced in a study of T cell responses to AZD1222 COVID-19 vaccine. TCRdb's table, derived via immunoSEQ multiplex PCR, lists solely in-frame clones and lacks some. The table shows 140,000 to 150,000 clones, with approximately 83% occurring only once. The sequencing used peripheral blood, collected on day 0 of AZD1222 vaccination. The receptors derive from an adult in good health.

The genes are TRBV7-9 and TRBJ2-2, with a possible D match to TRBD2 (5 bases). The germline V gene has CDR1 SEHNR and CDR2 FQNEAQ (reference sequence). The CDR3 length is 13 residues. Trimming took 7 bases from V and 4 from J, leaving 10 bases between them. For the CDR3, the DNA is TGTGCCAGCACCAAGAGGGTCACCGGGGAGCTGTTTTTT. Translated: CASTKRVTGELFF.

The table lists this clone with a few counts. This sequence joins TRBV4-1 and TRBJ1-5; D is unresolved. The V end lost 2 bases, the J end lost 3 bases, and 11 bases lay between the germline ends. The CDR3 sequence is 15 residues long. Germline V CDR1 and CDR2: MGHRA, YSYEKL. The CDR3 region is CASSQPGGHNQPQHF. CDR3 DNA: TGCGCCAGCAGCCAACCAGGAGGGCACAATCAGCCCCAGCATTTT.

The V call is TRBV11-2, the J call TRBJ1-6, with D possibly TRBD1 on 5 matching bases. Per germline, CDR1 SGHAT and CDR2 FQNNGV. This CDR3 has 14 residues. With 0 bases removed from V and 13 bases from J, the gap between germline ends came to 13 bases. CDR3: CASSLDRGISPLHF. The CDR3 DNA is TGTGCCAGCAGCTTAGATCGGGGGATCTCCCCCCTCCACTTT.

This chain connects TRBV6-5 to TRBJ1-4, with a weak D call TRBD1 (6 bases). The CDR3 has 16 amino acids. Trimming removed 2 bases at V and 4 bases at J, with 14 bases between. From germline, CDR1 is MNHEY and CDR2 SVGAGI. The CDR3 region is CASSYDPGGRNEKLFF. CDR3 nucleotide sequence: TGTGCCAGCAGTTACGACCCCGGGGGGCGTAATGAAAAACTGTTTTTT.

This sequence joins TRBV7-8 and TRBJ1-2; D uncertain. CDR3 size: 13 residues. CDR1 SGHVS and CDR2 FQNEAQ come from the germline V gene. V lost 1 base and J lost 4, with 7 bases in between. Here the CDR3 reads CASSLEAFYGYTF. The CDR3 DNA reads TGTGCCAGCAGCTTAGAGGCCTTCTATGGCTACACCTTC. The full variable domain, rest sourced from reference TRBV7-8 and TRBJ1-2, is GAGVSQSPRYKVAKRGQDVALRCDPISGHVSLFWYQQALGQGPEFLTYFQNEAQLDKSGLPSDRFFAERPEGSVSTLKIQRTQQEDSAVYLCASSLEAFYGYTFGSGTRLTVV.

This chain links TRBV7-8 with TRBJ2-2, with D perhaps matching TRBD1 (5 bases). Trimming left V 5 bases short and J 6 bases short, with 10 bases between. The CDR3 length is 13 residues. The germline gives CDR1 SGHVS, CDR2 FQNEAQ. The CDR3 DNA reads TGTGCCAGCAGCCCGGAAGGGGCCGGGGAGCTGTTTTTT. As protein: CASSPEGAGELFF.

CDR3: CASTTNTEAFF. For the CDR3, the DNA is TGTGCCAGTACGACGAACACTGAAGCTTTCTTT. The V and J genes are TRBV19 and TRBJ1-1; no clear D gene. Germline CDR1 is LNHDA and CDR2 is SQIVND (reference sequence). V was trimmed by 7 bases and J by 1 base, leaving 4 bases between them. The CDR3 covers 11 residues.

The J gene is TRBJ2-5, the V gene TRBV5-1; D is possibly TRBD1 (6 bases). V shed 3 bases and J shed 2 bases, with 8 bases lying between them. The CDR3 contains 13 residues. From germline, CDR1 is SGHRS and CDR2 YFSETQ. The CDR3 region has the DNA TGCGCCAGCAGCTACCAGGGGCAAGAGACCCAGTACTTC. Translated, it gives CASSYQGQETQYF.

The V gene is TRBV9, the J gene TRBJ2-5; D might be TRBD1 (7 bases). CDR1 is SGDLS and CDR2 is YYNGEE in the germline V gene. The CDR3 loop spans 15 amino acids. Trimming shortened V by 0 bases and J by 3 bases, and 12 bases separated the two germline ends. The CDR3 is CASSVGGGTEETQYF. Here the CDR3 DNA reads TGTGCCAGCAGCGTAGGTGGGGGGACAGAAGAGACCCAGTACTTC.

The gene calls are TRBV2 and TRBJ1-2; 8 bases line up with TRBD1. Germline V CDR1 and CDR2: SNHLY, FYNNEI. Trimming removed 9 bases from V and 7 bases from J; junction bases left unmatched: 10. CDR3 length: 13 amino acids. The CDR3 loop reads CASTGQGGSGYTF. CDR3 coding DNA: TGTGCCAGTACCGGACAGGGAGGCTCTGGCTACACCTTC.

Note on this clone: The sample has other DNA sequences that encode this CDR3 too. The J gene is TRBJ1-3, the V gene TRBV10-1; D is unclear. The CDR3 length is 15 residues. Trimming took 0 bases from V and 0 from J, leaving 6 bases between them. Germline CDR1 reads WNHNN; CDR2 reads SYGVQD (reference sequence). The CDR3 protein is CASSESGLSGNTIYF. CDR3 coding DNA: TGCGCCAGCAGTGAGTCCGGGCTCTCTGGAAACACCATATATTTT.

This clone was counted once. The V gene is TRBV5-1, the J gene TRBJ1-6; 11 bases map to TRBD1. CDR1 SGHRS and CDR2 YFSETQ come from the germline V gene. Trimming at V came to 4 bases and at J to 9 bases, leaving 3 bases not matched to a gene. The CDR3 has 14 residues. The DNA of the CDR3 is TGCGCCAGCAGCCCCGGGACAGGGGGTTCACCCCTCCACTTT. Translated: CASSPGTGGSPLHF.

The rearrangement links TRBV19 to TRBJ2-3, with D possibly matching TRBD2 (5 bases). The CDR3 consists of 15 residues. The V and J ends lost 7 bases and 3 bases respectively, with 17 bases between them. Germline V lookup: CDR1 LNHDA, CDR2 SQIVND (reference sequence). The CDR3 protein is CASKQAGVGTDTQYF. The CDR3 nucleotides read TGTGCCAGTAAGCAGGCCGGGGTCGGGACAGATACGCAGTATTTT.

The chain couples TRBV28 to TRBJ2-1, with TRBD2 matching over 9 bases. Germline V CDR1 and CDR2: MDHEN, SYDVKM. This CDR3 contains 18 residues. Trimming cost V 3 bases and J 6 bases; bases outside gene matches: 15. CDR3 residues: CASSFNPRGSGRINEQFF. DNA of the CDR3: TGTGCCAGCAGTTTTAATCCCCGGGGTAGCGGGAGAATCAATGAGCAGTTCTTC.

This chain connects TRBV30 to TRBJ2-3, with D perhaps matching TRBD1 or TRBD2 (5 bases each). This CDR3 has 11 residues. Deletions cut 1 base from V and 6 bases from J, with 5 bases between. Germline loops: CDR1 GTSNPN, CDR2 SVGIG (reference sequence). The CDR3 bases are TGTGCCTGGAGTGGGGGGGATACGCAGTATTTT. This gives the protein CAWSGGDTQYF.

The chain couples TRBV11-2 to TRBJ1-2, with D maybe TRBD1 (5 bases). There are 14 residues in the CDR3. Germline V lookup: CDR1 SGHAT, CDR2 FQNNGV. V was pared by 6 bases and J by 2 bases, with 13 bases between. In DNA, the CDR3 is TGTGCCAGCAGACTAGGACACCCAAACTATGGCTACACCTTC. Translating gives CASRLGHPNYGYTF.

The chain has TRBV7-2 and TRBJ2-4; D might be TRBD2 (5 bases). The germline V and J ends were trimmed by 5 bases and 3 bases, with 14 bases remaining between them. The CDR3 is made up of 15 amino acids. Germline CDR1 SGHTA, CDR2 FQGNSA. The CDR3, as DNA: TGTGCCAGCAGCCCGCCGGGGTCGAACAAAAACATTCAGTACTTC. Translation gives CASSPPGSNKNIQYF.

This rearrangement joins TRBV10-2 to TRBJ2-5; D is unresolved. The CDR3 loop spans 12 amino acids. In germline, CDR1 is WSHSY, CDR2 SAAADI. Between the trimmed V and J ends, which lost 3 bases and 3 bases, there was a span of 5 bases. The CDR3 DNA reads TGCGCCAGCAGTGACCAAAAAGAGACCCAGTACTTC. This codes for CASSDQKETQYF.

This rearrangement joins TRBV5-1 to TRBJ2-7, with D tentatively TRBD1 (6 bases). The CDR3 contains 16 residues. Trimming took off 4 bases at V and 2 bases at J, with 19 bases between the two ends. CDR1 and CDR2 (germline): SGHRS, YFSETQ. This CDR3 reads CASSPSDVTGAYEQYF. The CDR3 nucleotides read TGCGCCAGCAGCCCCAGCGATGTGACAGGCGCCTACGAGCAGTACTTC.

The J gene is TRBJ2-2, the V gene TRBV2; 8 bases align to TRBD1. The CDR3 length is 15 residues. After removal of 2 bases from V and 3 bases from J, the junction contained 2 bases not matched to a gene. CDR1 and CDR2 (germline): SNHLY, FYNNEI. The CDR3 sequence: CASSEQGADTGELFF. The CDR3 region has the DNA TGTGCCAGCAGTGAACAGGGGGCGGACACCGGGGAGCTGTTTTTT.